This T cell receptor (beta chain) was documented in a study of shared clonotypes between healthy human individuals. Points from the study as a whole: Generation of non-shared clonotypes was less probable than generation of clonotypes shared by all four donors.

Sequenced by immunoSEQ multiplex PCR; TCRdb stores in-frame clones only, minus some. Here the sample spans 850,000 to 1,200,000 clones, 70% to 80% being singletons. Concerning this clone: Its antigen is unknown.

What was sequenced was memory CD4+ T cells sorted from blood. The subset is: CD45RA-negative fraction. The receptor was derived from a man between 18 and 29 years old in good health.

The CDR3 DNA sequence: TGTGCCAGCAGTGAGGACAGGGGGGCCTTTAGCTCCTACAATGAGCAGTTCTTC. Translation gives CASSEDRGAFSSYNEQFF. This chain uses TRBV2 with TRBJ2-1; 10 bases are a match to TRBD1. The junction had 8 bases not matched to a gene; V was cut back by 3 bases and J by 0 bases. Germline CDR1 and CDR2: SNHLY and FYNNEI. The CDR3 spans 18 residues.